Shown below are 28 T cell receptor beta chains from a single sample sequenced in a study of CD8+ T cells in alopecia areata. Treatment indicated: oral pan-JAK inhibitor, 5-10 mg twice daily. Extraction of RNA preceded its reverse transcription into cDNA, which served as the sequencing template. TCRdb keeps only in-frame clones here, not all; method: immunoSEQ multiplex PCR. The sample has hundreds of thousands of clones, about 62% seen once. This material consisted of CD4+ T cells sorted from blood, taken around week 54, from a patient treated with tofacitinib. The receptors shown here come from a human donor with alopecia areata.

V is TRBV5-1 and J is TRBJ2-1; D not certain. Per germline, CDR1 SGHRS and CDR2 YFSETQ. The CDR3 extends over 14 amino acids. V was cut by 3 bases and J by 2 bases, with 9 bases left in between. CDR3 residues: CASSSGATYNEQFF. The CDR3 DNA is TGCGCCAGCAGCTCCGGAGCAACCTACAATGAGCAGTTCTTC.

This clone was recorded a few times. The rearrangement links TRBV6-5 to TRBJ1-1; D might be TRBD1 (5 bases). The CDR3 is 11 residues long. Germline V lookup: CDR1 MNHEY, CDR2 SVGAGI. V dropped 3 bases and J dropped 11 bases, with 10 bases sitting between them. The chain's CDR3 is CASSYQGRAFF. CDR3 DNA sequence: TGTGCCAGCAGTTATCAGGGACGTGCTTTCTTT.

J is TRBJ2-2 and V is TRBV29-1; no clear D gene. Germline V CDR1 and CDR2: SQVTM, ANQGSEA. The V end was cut by 7 bases, the J end by 4 bases, with 7 bases between. This CDR3 has 11 amino acids. The CDR3 coding sequence is TGCAGCGGGGCCGCCACCGGGGAGCTGTTTTTT. Its translation: CSGAATGELFF.

This clone has just a few counts. This rearrangement joins TRBV29-1 to TRBJ2-7, with 7 bases lining up with TRBD2. V was pared by 4 bases and J by 5 bases, with 8 bases of the junction left unmatched. The CDR3 length is 13 residues. Per germline, CDR1 SQVTM and CDR2 ANQGSEA. This chain's CDR3 is CSVGEAGFHEQYF. In DNA form, the CDR3 reads TGCAGCGTTGGAGAAGCGGGGTTCCACGAGCAGTACTTC.

This clone was found a few times. This chain uses TRBV5-1 with TRBJ2-2; D is perhaps TRBD2 (5 bases). CDR1 is SGHRS and CDR2 is YFSETQ in the germline V gene. The V and J ends lost 5 bases and 0 bases respectively, with 11 bases between them. The CDR3 length is 15 residues. CDR3 protein: CASSFTSTNTGELFF. The CDR3 bases are TGCGCCAGCAGTTTTACTAGTACGAACACCGGGGAGCTGTTTTTT.

This chain joins TRBV29-1 and TRBJ2-7; D remains unclear. The ends were cut back, 6 bases at V and 2 bases at J, with 14 bases in the middle. This CDR3 spans 13 amino acids. Germline CDR1 SQVTM, CDR2 ANQGSEA. The CDR3 nucleotides are TGCAGCGTGTCGGTGGCTTTTCCCTACGAGCAGTACTTC. Translated: CSVSVAFPYEQYF.

This chain uses TRBV6-5 with TRBJ1-1; a weak D match, TRBD1 (6 bases). Trimming left V 0 bases short and J 4 bases short, with 15 bases between. The CDR3 is 16 residues long. The germline CDR1 and CDR2 sequences are MNHEY and SVGAGI. As DNA, the CDR3 is TGTGCCAGCAGTTACTCGACACAGGGATGGGTCACTGAAGCTTTCTTT. Translated, it gives CASSYSTQGWVTEAFF.

The chain recombines TRBV30 with TRBJ1-1, with D possibly matching TRBD1 (5 bases). The V gene's germline CDR1 is GTSNPN and CDR2 SVGIG (reference sequence). Trimming cost V 4 bases and J 11 bases, with 14 bases left between them. The CDR3 consists of 11 residues. The CDR3 DNA sequence: TGTGCCTGGATGAGGGGCTTGAGTGCTTTCTTT. Its translation is CAWMRGLSAFF.

This chain joins TRBV4-3 and TRBJ2-7; D is possibly TRBD1 or TRBD2 (5 bases each). V was cut by 6 bases and J by 5 bases, with 20 bases left in between. In germline, CDR1 is LGHNA, CDR2 YSLEER. CDR3 size: 15 residues. CDR3 sequence: CASSYSGAIDHEQYF. The CDR3 coding sequence is TGCGCCAGCAGTTACTCCGGGGCCATAGACCACGAGCAGTACTTC.

The chain couples TRBV19 to TRBJ1-1; weak D call: TRBD1 (6 bases). The CDR3 loop spans 13 amino acids. CDR1 LNHDA and CDR2 SQIVND come from the germline V gene (reference sequence). Trimming pared 5 bases from V and 1 base from J, leaving 8 bases between. The CDR3 region has the DNA TGTGCCAGTAGTTTGACAGGGAACACTGAAGCTTTCTTT. It is translated as CASSLTGNTEAFF.

The chain employs TRBV7-3 and TRBJ1-1; D is undetermined. The CDR3 covers 15 residues. The germline V and J ends were trimmed by 0 bases and 4 bases, with 12 bases remaining between them. The germline CDR1 and CDR2 sequences are SGHTA and FQGTGA. The chain's CDR3 is CASSLTGSGFTEAFF. CDR3 bases: TGTGCCAGCAGCTTAACGGGCTCGGGGTTCACTGAAGCTTTCTTT.

The rearrangement links TRBV27 to TRBJ1-1; D unclear. Germline V gene data show CDR1 as MNHEY and CDR2 as SMNVEV (reference sequence). CDR3 length: 12 amino acids. Deletions cut 8 bases from V and 8 bases from J, with 15 bases between. CDR3 bases: TGTGCCAGCTCGGAGAGGGTTGGGGAAGCTTTCTTT. Protein sequence: CASSERVGEAFF.

This clone was seen a handful of times. This sequence joins TRBV7-9 and TRBJ2-5; no reliable D call. Trimming pared 0 bases from V and 13 bases from J, leaving 12 bases between. This CDR3 contains 12 residues. Looked up from germline, CDR1 is SEHNR and CDR2 is FQNEAQ (reference sequence). The CDR3 sequence is CASSLAVGLRYF. Written as DNA, the CDR3 is TGTGCCAGCAGCTTAGCGGTCGGTTTACGGTACTTC.

In this sample, this clone turned up once. The chain is built from TRBV7-9 and TRBJ2-5, with TRBD1 as a possible D gene (7 bases). The germline V gene encodes CDR1 SEHNR and CDR2 FQNEAQ (reference sequence). The CDR3 contains 15 residues. V was trimmed by 8 bases and J by 1 base, leaving 17 bases between them. In DNA, the CDR3 is TGTGCCAGCCGGAGGACAGGACTACTCCAAGAGACCCAGTACTTC. This gives the protein CASRRTGLLQETQYF.

This clone was picked up a small number of times. This sequence joins TRBV20-1 and TRBJ1-5; D unclear. Germline loops: CDR1 DFQATT, CDR2 SNEGSKA (reference sequence). This CDR3 is 10 amino acids long. With 6 bases removed from V and 6 bases from J, the gap between germline ends came to 6 bases. The CDR3 nucleotides are TGCAGTGCCCCCGTTCAGCCCCAGCATTTT. This encodes CSAPVQPQHF.

This clone came up a few times. This rearrangement joins TRBV2 to TRBJ1-1, with unresolved D. Trimming cost V 5 bases and J 6 bases, with 7 bases left between them. The CDR3 sequence is 11 residues long. In germline, CDR1 is SNHLY, CDR2 FYNNEI. CDR3 nucleotide sequence: TGTGCCAGCAGTCCCCTAGCTGAAGCTTTCTTT. This codes for CASSPLAEAFF.

The CDR3 spells CASGRDNYEQYF. CDR3 DNA: TGCGCCAGCGGGAGGGACAACTACGAGCAGTACTTC. J is TRBJ2-7 and V is TRBV5-1; D perhaps matches TRBD2 (7 bases). The CDR3 contains 12 residues. V lost 7 bases to trimming and J lost 3 bases, with 11 bases between them. The V gene's germline CDR1 is SGHRS and CDR2 YFSETQ.

This chain links TRBV7-7 with TRBJ2-2, with D perhaps TRBD1 (6 bases). Germline lookup yields CDR1 SSHAT and CDR2 FNYEAQ (reference sequence). This CDR3 region has 12 residues. The CDR3 here is CAKGQNTGELFF. In DNA, the CDR3 is TGTGCTAAGGGACAGAACACCGGGGAGCTGTTTTTT.

V is TRBV25-1 and J is TRBJ1-1; D not certain. The CDR3 length is 13 residues. The V end lost 4 bases, the J end lost 0 bases, and 6 bases lay between the germline ends. Germline-derived CDR1 and CDR2 are MGHDK and SYGVNS. The CDR3 reads CASSGLMNTEAFF. The CDR3 DNA reads TGTGCCAGCAGTGGGCTAATGAACACTGAAGCTTTCTTT.

Here the CDR3 reads CASSYSVISPWGEQYF. The CDR3 DNA follows: TGTGCCAGCAGTTACTCAGTCATCTCTCCCTGGGGCGAGCAGTACTTC. This chain connects TRBV6-5 to TRBJ2-7; no firm D call. Germline assignment: CDR1 MNHEY and CDR2 SVGAGI. V gave up 0 bases and J gave up 6 bases, with 18 bases separating them. This CDR3 region has 16 residues.

This CDR3 reads CAWSVLKAGGPDTQYF. CDR3 nucleotides: TGTGCCTGGAGTGTACTGAAAGCGGGGGGGCCCGATACGCAGTATTTT. The chain carries TRBV30 and TRBJ2-3, with 10 bases matching TRBD2. Germline-derived CDR1 and CDR2 are GTSNPN and SVGIG (reference sequence). The CDR3 length is 16 residues. V lost 0 bases and J lost 6; bases outside the gene matches: 9.

This clone has just a few counts. V gene TRBV30 combines with J gene TRBJ2-1, with D possibly being TRBD1 or TRBD2 (5 bases each). CDR1 and CDR2 from the germline V gene are GTSNPN and SVGIG (reference sequence). The CDR3 length is 14 residues. The germline V and J ends were trimmed by 0 bases and 3 bases, with 9 bases remaining between them. DNA of the CDR3: TGTGCCTGGAGTGTATTGGGGGACTACAATGAGCAGTTCTTC. Its protein is CAWSVLGDYNEQFF.

This clone was seen a few times. For the CDR3, the DNA is TGCAGCGTTGTACAGGGGGTGAATGAGCAGTTCTTC. It codes for CSVVQGVNEQFF. The chain joins TRBV29-1 to TRBJ2-1, with 8 bases matching TRBD1. Germline V lookup: CDR1 SQVTM, CDR2 ANQGSEA. The trim removed 4 bases at V and 7 bases at J, leaving 3 bases unmatched. This CDR3 region has 12 residues.

This clone was seen more than once but under ten times. This chain uses TRBV30 with TRBJ1-5; possibly TRBD1 for D (5 bases). V lost 2 bases and J lost 4, with 9 bases in between. The CDR3 runs 13 residues. CDR1 is GTSNPN and CDR2 is SVGIG in the germline V gene (reference sequence). CDR3 coding DNA: TGTGCCTGGAGTACGGCAGGGAATCAGCCCCAGCATTTT. Translating gives CAWSTAGNQPQHF.

In its sample, this clone was seen a few times. The CDR3 sequence: CASSLTGSQPQHF. DNA for the CDR3: TGTGCCAGCAGCCTGACAGGGAGCCAGCCCCAGCATTTT. The gene calls are TRBV5-6 and TRBJ1-5, with TRBD1 identical over 7 bases. Trimming took 4 bases from V and 7 from J; bases not matched to a gene: 5. CDR3 length equals 13 residues. Germline V gene data show CDR1 as SGHDT and CDR2 as YYEEEE.

This clone occurred a few times. This rearrangement joins TRBV29-1 to TRBJ1-2, with 8 bases that match TRBD1. The CDR3 has 14 amino acids. Germline CDR1 reads SQVTM; CDR2 reads ANQGSEA. V lost 1 base and J lost 3; bases outside the gene matches: 4. Here the CDR3 reads CSVEVAGGDYGYTF. Written as DNA, the CDR3 is TGCAGCGTTGAAGTGGCAGGGGGCGACTATGGCTACACCTTC.

CDR3 loop: CASSQTWTGKETQYF. CDR3 nucleotides: TGTGCCAGCAGCCAAACCTGGACAGGGAAAGAGACCCAGTACTTC. The rearrangement links TRBV4-2 to TRBJ2-5; 8 nucleotides line up with TRBD1. From germline, CDR1 is LGHNA and CDR2 YNFKEQ. This CDR3 region has 15 residues. Trimming took 2 bases from V and 3 from J; bases not matched to a gene: 5.

The V and J genes are TRBV4-2 and TRBJ2-1; 9 positions agree with TRBD2. The CDR3 contains 16 residues. J lost 7 bases, V lost 1 base, and 8 bases had no gene match. Germline V gene sequence: CDR1 LGHNA, CDR2 YNFKEQ. CDR3 amino acids: CASSQAQAGGGNEQFF. The DNA of the CDR3 is TGTGCCAGCAGCCAAGCACAAGCGGGGGGCGGGAATGAGCAGTTCTTC.